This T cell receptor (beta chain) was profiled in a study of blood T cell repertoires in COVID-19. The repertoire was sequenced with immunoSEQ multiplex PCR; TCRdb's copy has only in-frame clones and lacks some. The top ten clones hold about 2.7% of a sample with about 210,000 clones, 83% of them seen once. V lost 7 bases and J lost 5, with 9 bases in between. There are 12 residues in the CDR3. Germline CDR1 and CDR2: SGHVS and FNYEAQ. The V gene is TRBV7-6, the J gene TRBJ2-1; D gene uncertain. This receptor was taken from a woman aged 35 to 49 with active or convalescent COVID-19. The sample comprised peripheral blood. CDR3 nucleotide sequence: TGTGCCAGCAAGGAACAGCACAATGAGCAGTTCTTC. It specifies CASKEQHNEQFF.